This T cell receptor beta chain was sequenced for a study of shared clonotypes between healthy human individuals. Each subset's genomic DNA was split evenly across several immunoSEQ plates. Only in-frame clones appear in the TCRdb table, and some are missing; sequencing was by immunoSEQ multiplex PCR. This table has about 680,000 clones, approximately 79% appearing once. Trimming took 1 base from V and 4 from J, leaving 18 bases between them. The length of the CDR3 is 17 residues. CDR1 is SEHNR and CDR2 is FQNEAQ in the germline V gene (reference sequence). This clone was counted between two and nine times.

The sequenced material came from memory CD4+ T cells sorted from blood. Specified subset: CD45RA-negative fraction. This clonotype was sampled from a woman aged 25 to 39 in good health. The chain links TRBV7-9 to TRBJ2-3, with D unclear. The CDR3 spells CASSLGSGPVIADTQYF. CDR3 nucleotides: TGTGCCAGCAGCTTAGGCTCCGGGCCAGTTATTGCAGATACGCAGTATTTT.